Below, 14 T cell receptor beta chains from the same sample are listed, as sequenced in a study of graft-versus-host responses after intestinal transplantation. Their cognate antigens are unknown. Libraries were prepared by immunoSEQ multiplex PCR; TCRdb keeps only in-frame clonotypes and omits some of them. This table has approximately 89,000 clones, about 90% appearing once. Sample: unstimulated CD4+ T cells sorted from spleen or lymph node cells, taken before intestinal transplant. These receptors originate from a human donor who received an intestinal transplant.

This clone has only a few counts. The V gene is TRBV18, the J gene TRBJ2-5, with 7 bases matching TRBD2. The CDR3 extends over 16 amino acids. CDR1 is KGHSH, CDR2 LQKENI, per germline. Unmatched junction bases numbered 15, after V lost 7 bases and J lost 4 bases. The CDR3 is CASFTRAGVAGETQYF. Written as DNA, the CDR3 is TGTGCCAGCTTCACTCGTGCGGGAGTGGCTGGAGAGACCCAGTACTTC.

The chain combines TRBV19 with TRBJ1-1; 7 nucleotides match TRBD1. The CDR3 is made up of 13 amino acids. With 9 bases clipped from V and 3 bases from J, the junction kept 7 bases outside the gene matches. The germline V gene has CDR1 LNHDA and CDR2 SQIVND (reference sequence). The CDR3 here is CARCTGEDTEAFF. CDR3 in DNA: TGTGCCAGGTGCACAGGGGAGGACACTGAAGCTTTCTTT. Full variable domain (remainder filled in from reference TRBV19 and TRBJ1-1): DGGITQSPKYLFRKEGQNVTLSCEQNLNHDAMYWYRQDPGQGLRLIYYSQIVNDFQKGDIAEGYSVSREKKESFPLTVTSAQKNPTAFYLCARCTGEDTEAFFGQGTRLTVV.

This clone came up once. V usage is TRBV12-2 and J usage is TRBJ2-2; the tabulated D call, TRBD2, remains unverified against the DNA. TRBV12-2 is noted as a pseudogene. This CDR3 region has 15 residues. The CDR3 region has the DNA TGTGCAAGTCGCTTAGCCCGGGGGAACACCGGGGAGCTGTTTTTT. Encoded protein: CASRLARGNTGELFF.

This clone was recorded a few times. DNA of the CDR3: TGTGCCAGTAGTGTAACAGGGAACACTGAAGCTTTCTTT. Translated: CASSVTGNTEAFF. This sequence joins TRBV19 and TRBJ1-1; the D gene is possibly TRBD1 (5 bases). CDR3 length: 13 residues. Trimming removed 5 bases at V and 1 base at J, with 8 bases between. Germline lookup yields CDR1 LNHDA and CDR2 SQIVND (reference sequence).

J is TRBJ2-7 and V is TRBV5-1; the D gene is possibly TRBD2 (6 bases). V was clipped by 4 bases and J by 6 bases, with 20 bases between them. CDR1 is SGHRS, CDR2 YFSETQ, per germline. The CDR3 spans 15 residues. The CDR3 sequence: CASSPLTSITGEQYF. CDR3 DNA sequence: TGCGCCAGCAGCCCCCTGACTAGTATCACTGGCGAGCAGTACTTC.

The DNA of the CDR3 is TGTGCCAGCAGTGAAAGGGGGAGGGCCGCCTACAATGAGCAGTTCTTC. Amino acids: CASSERGRAAYNEQFF. The chain is built from TRBV6-1 and TRBJ2-1; possibly TRBD2 for D (7 bases). CDR3 size: 16 residues. Germline-derived CDR1 and CDR2 are MNHNS and SASEGT. V shed 2 bases and J shed 2 bases, with 13 bases lying between them.

The chain uses TRBV30 and TRBJ1-3, with D possibly matching TRBD1 (5 bases). The germline CDR1 and CDR2 sequences are GTSNPN and SVGIG (reference sequence). The CDR3 is 13 residues long. V gave up 3 bases and J gave up 4 bases, with 10 bases separating them. CDR3 nucleotide sequence: TGTGCCTGGAGCGGAGGGGCCGGAAACACCATATATTTT. This translates into CAWSGGAGNTIYF.

J is TRBJ1-1 and V is TRBV25-1, with D perhaps TRBD1 (5 bases). The CDR3 is 14 amino acids. The germline gives CDR1 MGHDK, CDR2 SYGVNS. V was pared by 4 bases and J by 1 base, with 10 bases between. This CDR3 is CASSAGPQNTEAFF. CDR3 DNA sequence: TGTGCCAGCAGTGCAGGGCCCCAGAACACTGAAGCTTTCTTT.

The chain employs TRBV14 and TRBJ2-6, with D tentatively TRBD1 (6 bases). There are 16 residues in the CDR3. CDR1 SGHDN and CDR2 FVKESK come from the germline V gene. The V and J ends lost 3 bases and 2 bases respectively, with 11 bases between them. The CDR3 DNA follows: TGTGCCAGCAGCCATGTTTACAGGGCTGGGGCCAACGTCCTGACTTTC. This encodes CASSHVYRAGANVLTF.

The chain employs TRBV9 and TRBJ2-2, with D possibly being TRBD1 (6 bases). V lost 3 bases to trimming and J lost 1 base, with 16 bases between them. The CDR3 has 17 amino acids. The germline V gene encodes CDR1 SGDLS and CDR2 YYNGEE. CDR3 amino acids: CASSASWVTGNTGELFF. Written as DNA, the CDR3 is TGTGCCAGCAGCGCGAGTTGGGTGACAGGGAACACCGGGGAGCTGTTTTTT.

The J gene is TRBJ1-5, the V gene TRBV4-1; D unresolved. The CDR3 sequence is 13 residues long. Germline lookup yields CDR1 MGHRA and CDR2 YSYEKL. Trimming cost V 5 bases and J 6 bases, with 11 bases left between them. For the CDR3, the DNA is TGCGCCAGCAGCTCGCGCCTAGGTCAGCCCCAGCATTTT. It yields the protein CASSSRLGQPQHF.

The J gene is TRBJ2-5, the V gene TRBV11-2; TRBD1 is a possible D gene (5 bases). The CDR3 extends over 13 amino acids. The germline CDR1 and CDR2 sequences are SGHAT and FQNNGV. V dropped 5 bases and J dropped 0 bases, with 7 bases sitting between them. The CDR3 is CASSPGHQETQYF. For the CDR3, the DNA is TGTGCCAGCAGCCCAGGGCACCAAGAGACCCAGTACTTC.

The CDR3 sequence is CASSLRGRGVSYGYTF. The CDR3 DNA reads TGTGCCAGCAGCTTACGGGGCAGGGGAGTAAGCTATGGCTACACCTTC. The V call is TRBV11-1, the J call TRBJ1-2; perhaps TRBD1 as D (6 bases). V was pared by 2 bases and J by 4 bases, with 17 bases between. Germline loops: CDR1 SGHAT, CDR2 FQDESV (reference sequence). This CDR3 spans 16 amino acids.

This chain links TRBV5-6 with TRBJ1-2; TRBD1 matches 8 bases. Germline V gene lookup returns CDR1 SGHDT and CDR2 YYEEEE. The CDR3 is 13 amino acids. Trimming took 4 bases from V and 8 from J; bases not matched to a gene: 7. The CDR3 is CASSIGQGKGYTF. The CDR3 DNA is TGTGCCAGCAGCATCGGACAGGGCAAGGGCTACACCTTC.